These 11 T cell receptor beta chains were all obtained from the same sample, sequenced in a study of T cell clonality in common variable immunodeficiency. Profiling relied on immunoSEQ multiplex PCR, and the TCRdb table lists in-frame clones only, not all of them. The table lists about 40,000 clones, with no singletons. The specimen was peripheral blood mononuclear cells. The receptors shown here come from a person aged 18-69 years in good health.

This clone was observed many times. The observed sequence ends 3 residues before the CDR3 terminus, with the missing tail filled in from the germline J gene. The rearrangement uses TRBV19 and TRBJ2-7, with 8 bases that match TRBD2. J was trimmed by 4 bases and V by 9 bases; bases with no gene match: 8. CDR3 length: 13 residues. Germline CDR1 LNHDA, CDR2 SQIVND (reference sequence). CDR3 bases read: TGTGCCAGCGGGAGGGGTTTCGATTACGAG. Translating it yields CASGRGFDYE. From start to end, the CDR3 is CASGRGFDYEQYF.

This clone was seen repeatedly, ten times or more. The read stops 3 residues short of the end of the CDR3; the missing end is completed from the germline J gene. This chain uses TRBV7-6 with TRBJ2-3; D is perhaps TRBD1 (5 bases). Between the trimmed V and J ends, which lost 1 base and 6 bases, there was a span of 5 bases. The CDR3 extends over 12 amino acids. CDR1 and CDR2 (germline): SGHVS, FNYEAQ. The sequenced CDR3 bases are TGTGCCAGCAGCTTAGAGGGGGATACG. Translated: CASSLEGDT. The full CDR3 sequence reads CASSLEGDTQYF.

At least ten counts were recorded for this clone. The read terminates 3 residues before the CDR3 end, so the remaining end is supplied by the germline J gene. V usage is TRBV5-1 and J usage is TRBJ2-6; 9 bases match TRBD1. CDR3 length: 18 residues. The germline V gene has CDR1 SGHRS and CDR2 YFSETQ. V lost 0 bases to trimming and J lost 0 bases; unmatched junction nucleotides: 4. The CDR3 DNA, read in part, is TGCGCCAGCAGCTTGGCCGGGACAGGGAGCTCTGGGGCCAACGTC. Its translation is CASSLAGTGSSGANV. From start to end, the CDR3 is CASSLAGTGSSGANVLTF.

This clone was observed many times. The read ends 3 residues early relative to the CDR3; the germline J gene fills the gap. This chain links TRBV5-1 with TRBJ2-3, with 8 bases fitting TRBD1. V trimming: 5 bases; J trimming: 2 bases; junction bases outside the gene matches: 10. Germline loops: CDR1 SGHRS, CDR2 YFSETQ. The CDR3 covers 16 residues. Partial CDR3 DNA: TGCGCCAGCAGTCTTTCACAGGGGGTGCCCACAGATACG. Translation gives CASSLSQGVPTDT. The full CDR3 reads CASSLSQGVPTDTQYF.

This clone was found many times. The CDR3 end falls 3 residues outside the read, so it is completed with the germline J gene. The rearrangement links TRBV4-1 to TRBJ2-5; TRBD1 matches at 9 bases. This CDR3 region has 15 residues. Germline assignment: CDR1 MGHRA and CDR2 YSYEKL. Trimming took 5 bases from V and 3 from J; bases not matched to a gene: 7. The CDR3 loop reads CASSSTGGVEETQYF. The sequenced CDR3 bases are TGCGCCAGCAGCAGTACAGGGGGCGTCGAAGAGACC.

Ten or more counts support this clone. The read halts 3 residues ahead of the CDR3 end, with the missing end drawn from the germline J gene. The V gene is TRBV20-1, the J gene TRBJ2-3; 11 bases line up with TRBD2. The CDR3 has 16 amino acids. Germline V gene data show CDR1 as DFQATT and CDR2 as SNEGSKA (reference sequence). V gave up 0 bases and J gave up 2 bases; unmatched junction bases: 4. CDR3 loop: CSARDQLAGDTDTQYF. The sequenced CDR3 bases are TGCAGTGCTAGAGATCAACTAGCGGGAGACACAGATACG.

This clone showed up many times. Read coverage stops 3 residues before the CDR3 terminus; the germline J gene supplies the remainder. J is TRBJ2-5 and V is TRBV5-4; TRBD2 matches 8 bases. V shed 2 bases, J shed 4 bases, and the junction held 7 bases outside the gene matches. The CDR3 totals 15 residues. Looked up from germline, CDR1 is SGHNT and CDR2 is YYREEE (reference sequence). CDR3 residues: CASSFSPAGGETQYF. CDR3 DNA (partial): TGTGCCAGCAGCTTTAGCCCGGCGGGAGGAGAGACC.

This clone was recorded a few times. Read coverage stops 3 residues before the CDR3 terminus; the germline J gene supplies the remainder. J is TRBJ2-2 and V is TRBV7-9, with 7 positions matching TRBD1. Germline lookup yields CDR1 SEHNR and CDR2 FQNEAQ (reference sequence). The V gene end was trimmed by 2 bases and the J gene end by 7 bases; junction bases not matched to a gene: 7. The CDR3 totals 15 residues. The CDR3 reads CASSLKGGVGGELFF. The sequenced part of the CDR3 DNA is TGTGCCAGCAGCTTAAAAGGGGGCGTAGGCGGGGAG.

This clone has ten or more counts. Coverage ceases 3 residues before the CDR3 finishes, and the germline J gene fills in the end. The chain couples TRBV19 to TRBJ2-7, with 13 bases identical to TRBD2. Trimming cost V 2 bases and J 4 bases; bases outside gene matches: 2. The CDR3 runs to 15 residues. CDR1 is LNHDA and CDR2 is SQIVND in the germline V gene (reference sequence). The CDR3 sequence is CASSIRLAGGYEQYF. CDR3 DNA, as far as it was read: TGTGCCAGTAGTATAAGACTAGCGGGGGGTTACGAG.

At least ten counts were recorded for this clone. The CDR3 DNA, read in part, is TGTGCCTGGAGGGTGACAGGAGATTCACCC. This gives the protein CAWRVTGDSP. In full, the CDR3 is CAWRVTGDSPLHF. The chain is built from TRBV30 and TRBJ1-6; maybe TRBD1 (6 bases). The read ends 3 residues early relative to the CDR3; the germline J gene fills the gap. V gave up 3 bases and J gave up 8 bases, with 11 bases separating them. The germline V gene has CDR1 GTSNPN and CDR2 SVGIG (reference sequence). The CDR3 has 13 amino acids.

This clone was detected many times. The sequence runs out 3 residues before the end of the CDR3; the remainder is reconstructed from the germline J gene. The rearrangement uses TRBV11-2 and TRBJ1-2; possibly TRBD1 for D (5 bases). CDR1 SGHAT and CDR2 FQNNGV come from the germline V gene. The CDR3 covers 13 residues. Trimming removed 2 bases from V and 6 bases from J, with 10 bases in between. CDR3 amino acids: CASSLSGVDGYTF. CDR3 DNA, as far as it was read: TGTGCCAGCAGCTTATCGGGGGTGGATGGC.